This T cell receptor (beta chain) was sequenced for a study of blood T cells in healthy people across ages. Study-level results: Getting older went along with TCR beta diversity per million T cells dropping roughly linearly.

This clonotype has only a few counts. Its antigen is currently unknown. The sample providers were healthy Caucasian people from Russia, aged about 6 to 90. This CDR3 contains 15 residues. Deletions cut 0 bases from V and 1 base from J, with 9 bases between. Germline CDR1 and CDR2: MNHNY and SVGAGI (reference sequence). The use of a sample-barcoded 5' primer and a J-beta primer mix characterized a second PCR of about 7 to 12 cycles. CDR3-containing paired-end reads numbering at least 2.5 million came from each sample. TCRdb re-called the 5' RACE reads with MiXCR, one entry per CDR3 protein. The top ten hold roughly 25% of the sample, which has approximately 800,000 distinct CDR3 sequences, roughly 50% seen once.

The chain is built from TRBV6-6 and TRBJ2-5; D remains unclear. The sequenced sample consisted of blood. The TCR originated in a man aged 35-49 years in good health. The CDR3: CASSYSDAGQETQYF. The CDR3 region has the DNA TGTGCCAGCAGTTACTCAGACGCCGGCCAAGAGACCCAGTACTTC.